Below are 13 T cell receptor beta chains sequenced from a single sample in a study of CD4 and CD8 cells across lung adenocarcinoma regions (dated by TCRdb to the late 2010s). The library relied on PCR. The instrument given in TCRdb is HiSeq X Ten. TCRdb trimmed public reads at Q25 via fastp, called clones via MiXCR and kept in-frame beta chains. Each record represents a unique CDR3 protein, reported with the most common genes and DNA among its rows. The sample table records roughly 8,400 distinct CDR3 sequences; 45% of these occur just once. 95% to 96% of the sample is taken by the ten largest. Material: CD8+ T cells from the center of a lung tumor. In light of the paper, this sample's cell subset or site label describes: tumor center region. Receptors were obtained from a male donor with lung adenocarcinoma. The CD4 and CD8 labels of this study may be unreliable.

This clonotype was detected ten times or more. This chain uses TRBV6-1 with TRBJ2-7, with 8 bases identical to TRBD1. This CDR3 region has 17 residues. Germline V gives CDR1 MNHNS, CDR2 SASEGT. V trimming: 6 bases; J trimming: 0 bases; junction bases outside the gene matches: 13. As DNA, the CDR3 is TGTGCCAGCAGCACCGCGGGGACAGGTTTCTTCTCCTACGAGCAGTACTTC. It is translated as CASSTAGTGFFSYEQYF.

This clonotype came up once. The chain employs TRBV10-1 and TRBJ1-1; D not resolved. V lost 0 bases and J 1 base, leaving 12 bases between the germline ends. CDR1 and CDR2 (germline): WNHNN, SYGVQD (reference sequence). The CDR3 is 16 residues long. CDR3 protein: CASSESTQRGNTEAFF. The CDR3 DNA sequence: TGCGCCAGCAGTGAGTCGACGCAGCGGGGGAACACTGAAGCTTTCTTT.

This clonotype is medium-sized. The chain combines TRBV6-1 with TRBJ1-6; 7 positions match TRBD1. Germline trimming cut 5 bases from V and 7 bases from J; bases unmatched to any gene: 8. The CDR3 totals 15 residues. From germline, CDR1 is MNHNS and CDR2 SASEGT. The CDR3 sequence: CASSPRDRSNSPLHF. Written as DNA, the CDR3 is TGTGCCAGCAGTCCCCGGGACAGATCCAATTCACCCCTCCACTTT.

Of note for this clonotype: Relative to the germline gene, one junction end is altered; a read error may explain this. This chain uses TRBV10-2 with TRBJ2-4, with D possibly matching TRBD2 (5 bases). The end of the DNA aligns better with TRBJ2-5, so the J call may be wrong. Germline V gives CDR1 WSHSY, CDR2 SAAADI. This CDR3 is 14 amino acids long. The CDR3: CAGSGLRDKKTQYF. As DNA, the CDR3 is TGTGCCGGCAGCGGTTTACGTGACAAAAAGACCCAGTACTTC.

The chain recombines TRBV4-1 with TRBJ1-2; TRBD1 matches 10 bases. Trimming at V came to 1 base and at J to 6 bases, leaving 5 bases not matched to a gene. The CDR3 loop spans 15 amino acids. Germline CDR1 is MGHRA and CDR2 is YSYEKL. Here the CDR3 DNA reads TGCGCCAGCAGCCAAGGAGCCGGGACAGGGGATGGCTACACCTTC. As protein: CASSQGAGTGDGYTF.

CDR3 coding DNA: TGTGCCAGCAGTCCGCGGAACAGGGGCTTAAGAGCCCCACAATCCGAGACCCAGTACTTC. Protein: CASSPRNRGLRAPQSETQYF. The chain employs TRBV6-1 and TRBJ2-5; 7 positions match TRBD1. V lost 5 bases to trimming and J lost 5 bases; unmatched junction nucleotides: 26. Germline V gene sequence: CDR1 MNHNS, CDR2 SASEGT. This CDR3 contains 20 residues.

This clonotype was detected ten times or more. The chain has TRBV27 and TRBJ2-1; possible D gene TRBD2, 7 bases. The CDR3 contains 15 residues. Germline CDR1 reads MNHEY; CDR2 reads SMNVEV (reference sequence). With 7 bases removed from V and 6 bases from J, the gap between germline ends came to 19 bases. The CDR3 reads CASTHSRGAVNEQFF. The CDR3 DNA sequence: TGTGCCAGCACTCACTCTCGGGGGGCCGTCAATGAGCAGTTCTTC.

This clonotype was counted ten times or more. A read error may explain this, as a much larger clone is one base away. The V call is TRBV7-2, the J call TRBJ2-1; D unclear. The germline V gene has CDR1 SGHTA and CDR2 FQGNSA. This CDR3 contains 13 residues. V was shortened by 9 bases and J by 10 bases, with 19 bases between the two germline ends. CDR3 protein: CASSERPLTEQFF. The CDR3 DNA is TGTGCCAGTTCTGAGCGTCCCCTCACCGAGCAGTTCTTC.

The CDR3 bases are TGTGCCAGCAGTCCTCTAGCGGGAGCAGGTGTCGGGGAGCTGTTTTTT. This sequence encodes CASSPLAGAGVGELFF. The J gene is TRBJ2-2, the V gene TRBV27, with 10 positions matching TRBD2. V trimming: 5 bases; J trimming: 7 bases; junction bases outside the gene matches: 10. Germline assignment: CDR1 MNHEY and CDR2 SMNVEV (reference sequence). This CDR3 spans 16 amino acids.

CDR3 in amino acids: CASREGRTGELFF. The CDR3 DNA sequence: TGTGCCAGTAGGGAAGGACGCACCGGGGAGCTGTTTTTT. V usage is TRBV27 and J usage is TRBJ2-2; D gene unclear. Trimming left V 9 bases short and J 4 bases short, with 12 bases between. The CDR3 has 13 residues. Germline lookup yields CDR1 MNHEY and CDR2 SMNVEV (reference sequence).

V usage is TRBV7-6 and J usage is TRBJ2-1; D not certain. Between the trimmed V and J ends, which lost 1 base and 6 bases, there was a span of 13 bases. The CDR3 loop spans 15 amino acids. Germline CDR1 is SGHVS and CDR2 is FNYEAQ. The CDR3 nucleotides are TGTGCCAGCAGCTTAGAGTTTCTAGATAGCAATGAGCAGTTCTTC. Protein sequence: CASSLEFLDSNEQFF.

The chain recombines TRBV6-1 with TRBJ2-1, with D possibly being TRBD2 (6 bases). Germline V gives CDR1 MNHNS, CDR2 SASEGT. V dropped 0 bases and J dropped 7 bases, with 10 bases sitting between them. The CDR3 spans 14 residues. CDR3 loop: CASSEARESNEQFF. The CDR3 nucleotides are TGTGCCAGCAGTGAAGCGCGGGAATCGAATGAGCAGTTCTTC.

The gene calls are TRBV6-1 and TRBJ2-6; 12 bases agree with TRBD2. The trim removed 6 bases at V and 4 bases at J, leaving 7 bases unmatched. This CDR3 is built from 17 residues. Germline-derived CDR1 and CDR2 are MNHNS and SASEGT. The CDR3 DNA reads TGTGCCAGCAGGCAACTAGCGGGAGGCGGAGGGGCCAACGTCCTGACTTTC. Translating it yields CASRQLAGGGGANVLTF.